This section outlines one T cell receptor (beta chain) sequence together with its context. Germline V gene data show CDR1 as SEHNR and CDR2 as FQNEAQ (reference sequence). CDR3 length: 15 residues. Trimming left V 6 bases short and J 2 bases short, with 17 bases between. The data were obtained in a study of control samples from healthy donors and cancer patients. Using immunoSEQ multiplex PCR, the repertoire was profiled, and TCRdb retains in-frame clones only, with some absent. The table shows about 120,000 clones, with approximately 88% occurring only once. The TCR comes from a man between 35 and 55 years old in good health. Sequencing was performed on blood. The chain is built from TRBV7-9 and TRBJ2-7; D is perhaps TRBD1 (6 bases). The CDR3 loop reads CASSYSGDTTYEQYF. CDR3 nucleotides: TGTGCCAGCAGTTATTCAGGGGACACGACCTACGAGCAGTACTTC.